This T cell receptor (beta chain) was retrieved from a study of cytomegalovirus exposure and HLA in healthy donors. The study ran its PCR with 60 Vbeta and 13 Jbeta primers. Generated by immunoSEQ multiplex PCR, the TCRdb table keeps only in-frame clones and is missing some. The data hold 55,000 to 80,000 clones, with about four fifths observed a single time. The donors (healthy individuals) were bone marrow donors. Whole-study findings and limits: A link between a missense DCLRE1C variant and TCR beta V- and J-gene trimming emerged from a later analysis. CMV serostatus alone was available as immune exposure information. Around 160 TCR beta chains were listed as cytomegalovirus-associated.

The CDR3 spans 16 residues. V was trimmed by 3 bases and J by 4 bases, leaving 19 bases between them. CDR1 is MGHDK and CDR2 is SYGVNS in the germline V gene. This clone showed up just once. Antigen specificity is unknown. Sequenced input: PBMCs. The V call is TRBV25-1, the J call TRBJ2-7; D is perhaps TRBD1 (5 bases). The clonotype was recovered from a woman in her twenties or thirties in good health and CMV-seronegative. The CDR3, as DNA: TGTGCCAGCAGTGATTCGTATAGACAGAAGACTTACGAGCAGTACTTC. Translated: CASSDSYRQKTYEQYF.